This record looks at one T cell receptor beta chain sequence and its context. Under the authors' procedure: Reference gene primer amplification in the assay estimated nucleated cell counts. The assay was immunoSEQ multiplex PCR, and TCRdb's table has in-frame clones only and misses some. The V and J calls and clone size come from that table; D and trimming were worked out from the DNA. The sample records under 200,000 clones, 70% to 90% being singletons. Researchers sorted participants into cohorts using their self-reported clinical history. Donors in Cohort 3 counted as recovered after two negative PCRs, clearance, or symptom resolution. This entry is derived from a study of blood T cell repertoires in COVID-19. V was trimmed by 0 bases and J by 4 bases, leaving 18 bases between them. CDR1 and CDR2 (germline): LGHNA, YSLEER. The CDR3 has 17 residues.

The chain employs TRBV4-3 and TRBJ1-2, with D perhaps TRBD1 (5 bases). Sequenced input: PBMCs or T cells enriched from blood (not recorded which). This clonotype originated in a woman between 45 and 65 years old who had recovered from COVID-19. CDR3 residues: CASSQDYPGWNGYGYTF. The CDR3 coding sequence is TGCGCCAGCAGCCAAGATTATCCAGGGTGGAATGGCTATGGCTACACCTTC.